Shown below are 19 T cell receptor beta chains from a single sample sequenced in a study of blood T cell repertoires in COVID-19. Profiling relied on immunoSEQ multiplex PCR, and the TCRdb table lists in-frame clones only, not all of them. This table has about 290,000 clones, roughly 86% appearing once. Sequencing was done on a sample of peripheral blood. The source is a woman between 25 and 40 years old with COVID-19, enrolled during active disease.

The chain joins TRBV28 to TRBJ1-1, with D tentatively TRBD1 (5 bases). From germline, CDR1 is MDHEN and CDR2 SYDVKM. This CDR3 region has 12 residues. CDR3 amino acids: CATAYRFDEAFF. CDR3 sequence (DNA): TGTGCGACAGCATACAGGTTCGACGAAGCTTTCTTT.

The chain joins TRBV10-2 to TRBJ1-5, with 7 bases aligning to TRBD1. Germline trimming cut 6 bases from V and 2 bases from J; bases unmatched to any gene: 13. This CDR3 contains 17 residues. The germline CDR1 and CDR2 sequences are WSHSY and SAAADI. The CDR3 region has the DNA TGCGCCAGCAGACACAGGGACAGATTTTTTGGCAATCAGCCCCAGCATTTT. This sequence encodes CASRHRDRFFGNQPQHF.

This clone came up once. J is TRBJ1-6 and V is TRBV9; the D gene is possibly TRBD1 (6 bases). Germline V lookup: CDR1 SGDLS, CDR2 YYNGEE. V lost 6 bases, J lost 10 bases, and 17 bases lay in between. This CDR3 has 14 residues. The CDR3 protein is CASTIGQYDSPLHF. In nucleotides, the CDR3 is TGTGCCAGCACAATAGGACAGTATGACTCACCCCTCCACTTT.

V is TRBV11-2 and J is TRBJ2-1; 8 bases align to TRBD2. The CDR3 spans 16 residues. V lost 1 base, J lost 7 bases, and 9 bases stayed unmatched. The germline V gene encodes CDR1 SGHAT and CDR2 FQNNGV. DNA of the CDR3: TGTGCCAGCAGCTTAGTGTACGGGGGGGCCTCGAATGAGCAGTTCTTC. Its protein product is CASSLVYGGASNEQFF.

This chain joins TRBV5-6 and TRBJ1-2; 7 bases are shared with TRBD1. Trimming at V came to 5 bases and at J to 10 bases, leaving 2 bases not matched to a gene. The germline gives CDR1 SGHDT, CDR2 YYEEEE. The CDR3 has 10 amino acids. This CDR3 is CASRGQFYTF. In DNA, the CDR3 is TGTGCCAGCAGGGGACAGTTCTACACCTTC.

The CDR3 protein is CASSRTSGSSGKLFF. CDR3 bases: TGTGCCAGCAGCCGGACTAGCGGGAGTTCGGGGAAGCTGTTTTTT. The rearrangement uses TRBV9 and TRBJ2-2; 13 bases agree with TRBD2. Germline CDR1 is SGDLS and CDR2 is YYNGEE. This CDR3 has 15 amino acids. With V trimmed by 4 bases and J by 12 bases, 9 bases remained unmatched.

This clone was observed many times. The CDR3 protein is CASSQGQSLYGYTF. The CDR3 DNA sequence: TGTGCCAGCAGCCAGGGGCAGAGTCTCTATGGCTACACCTTC. The chain uses TRBV7-2 and TRBJ1-2; D might be TRBD1 (6 bases). The CDR3 covers 14 residues. The germline V and J ends were trimmed by 5 bases and 4 bases, with 14 bases remaining between them. Germline loops: CDR1 SGHTA, CDR2 FQGNSA.

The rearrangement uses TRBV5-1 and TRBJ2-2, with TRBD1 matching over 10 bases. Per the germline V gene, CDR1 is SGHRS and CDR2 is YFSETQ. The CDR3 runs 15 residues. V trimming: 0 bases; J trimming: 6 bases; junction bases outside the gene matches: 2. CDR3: CASSLVGQGSGELFF. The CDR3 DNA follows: TGCGCCAGCAGCTTGGTGGGACAGGGGTCCGGGGAGCTGTTTTTT.

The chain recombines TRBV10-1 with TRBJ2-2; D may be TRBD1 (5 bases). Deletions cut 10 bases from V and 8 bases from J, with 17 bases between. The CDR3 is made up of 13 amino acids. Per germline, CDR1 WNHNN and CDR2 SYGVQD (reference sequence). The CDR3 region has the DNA TGCGCCACCAGGCGAATTTCAGGGGGGGAGCTGTTTTTT. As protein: CATRRISGGELFF.

The CDR3 region has the DNA TGTGCCAGCTTACCTACTCCAGGGAACACCGGGGAGCTGTTTTTT. Translation: CASLPTPGNTGELFF. The chain links TRBV18 to TRBJ2-2; no firm D call. The CDR3 runs 15 residues. V shed 7 bases and J shed 1 base, with 13 bases lying between them. Looked up from germline, CDR1 is KGHSH and CDR2 is LQKENI.

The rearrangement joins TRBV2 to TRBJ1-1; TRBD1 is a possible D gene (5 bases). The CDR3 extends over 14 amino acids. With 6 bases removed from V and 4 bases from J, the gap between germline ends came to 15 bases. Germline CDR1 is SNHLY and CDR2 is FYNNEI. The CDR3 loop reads CASRYAGGGTEAFF. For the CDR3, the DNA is TGTGCCAGCAGGTATGCGGGGGGAGGCACTGAAGCTTTCTTT.

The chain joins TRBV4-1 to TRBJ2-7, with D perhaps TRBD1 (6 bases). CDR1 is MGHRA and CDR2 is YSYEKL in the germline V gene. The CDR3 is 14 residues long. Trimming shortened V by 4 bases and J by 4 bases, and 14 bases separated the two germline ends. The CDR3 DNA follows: TGCGCCAGCAGCCCCGTAACAGGGAGTTACGAGCAGTACTTC. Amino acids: CASSPVTGSYEQYF.

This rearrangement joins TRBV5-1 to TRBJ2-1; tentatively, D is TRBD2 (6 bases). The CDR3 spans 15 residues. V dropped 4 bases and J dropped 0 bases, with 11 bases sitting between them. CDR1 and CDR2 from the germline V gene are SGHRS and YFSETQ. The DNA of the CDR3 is TGCGCCAGCAGCGAGGACGGGAGCTCCTACAATGAGCAGTTCTTC. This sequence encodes CASSEDGSSYNEQFF. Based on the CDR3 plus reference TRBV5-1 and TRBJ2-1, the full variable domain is KAGVTQTPRYLIKTRGQQVTLSCSPISGHRSVSWYQQTPGQGLQFLFEYFSETQRNKGNFPGRFSGRQFSNSRSEMNVSTLELGDSALYLCASSEDGSSYNEQFFGPGTRLTVL.

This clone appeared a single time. CDR3 in amino acids: CASITSGGELFF. As DNA, the CDR3 is TGTGCCAGCATCACTAGCGGCGGGGAGCTGTTTTTT. The rearrangement joins TRBV7-9 to TRBJ2-2, with 8 bases identical to TRBD2. Germline CDR1 and CDR2: SEHNR and FQNEAQ (reference sequence). The CDR3 sequence is 12 residues long. The junction had 2 bases not matched to a gene; V was cut back by 7 bases and J by 7 bases.

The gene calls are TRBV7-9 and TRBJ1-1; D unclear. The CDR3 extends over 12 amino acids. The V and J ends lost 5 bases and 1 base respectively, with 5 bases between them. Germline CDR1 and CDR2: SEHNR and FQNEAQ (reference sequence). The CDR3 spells CASSAGNTEAFF. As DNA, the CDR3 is TGTGCCAGCAGCGCGGGGAACACTGAAGCTTTCTTT.

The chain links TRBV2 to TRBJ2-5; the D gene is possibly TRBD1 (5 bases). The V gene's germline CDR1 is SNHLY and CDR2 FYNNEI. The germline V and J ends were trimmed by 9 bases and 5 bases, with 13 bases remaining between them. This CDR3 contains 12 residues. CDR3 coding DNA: TGTGCCAGGAGACAGTTCACGGAGACCCAGTACTTC. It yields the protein CARRQFTETQYF.

The CDR3 reads CASTDRDRGWNEQFF. The CDR3 DNA reads TGTGCCAGCACCGATAGGGACAGGGGTTGGAATGAGCAGTTCTTC. The V gene is TRBV27, the J gene TRBJ2-1; 10 bases agree with TRBD1. Germline V gene data show CDR1 as MNHEY and CDR2 as SMNVEV (reference sequence). Trimming at V came to 7 bases and at J to 7 bases, leaving 10 bases not matched to a gene. The CDR3 is 15 residues long.

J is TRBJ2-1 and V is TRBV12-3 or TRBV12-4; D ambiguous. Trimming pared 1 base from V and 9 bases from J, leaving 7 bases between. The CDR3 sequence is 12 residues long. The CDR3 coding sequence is TGTGCCAGCAGTTTAGGTAGTGTTGAGCAGTTCTTC. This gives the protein CASSLGSVEQFF.

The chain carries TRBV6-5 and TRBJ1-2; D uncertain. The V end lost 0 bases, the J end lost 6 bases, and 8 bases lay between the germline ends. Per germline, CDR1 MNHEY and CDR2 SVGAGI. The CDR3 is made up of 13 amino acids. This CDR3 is CASSYSWGDGYTF. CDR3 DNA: TGTGCCAGCAGTTACTCGTGGGGAGATGGCTACACCTTC.